These 26 T cell receptor beta chains share one sample of origin, sequenced in a study of T cells in Graves' hyperthyroidism and ophthalmopathy. Amplification targeted TCR beta CDR3 regions from RNA transcripts. First-round RT-PCR of the TCR CDR3 relied on the HTBI primer set. TCRdb reanalysed the multiplex PCR reads using MiXCR and keeps one entry per CDR3 protein. The repertoire holds roughly 290,000 distinct CDR3 sequences, with over 15% as singletons. Material: blood. The receptors here all came from a woman aged 55-70 years with Graves' ophthalmopathy.

The rearrangement joins TRBV4-3 to TRBJ2-3, with D maybe TRBD1 (6 bases). The CDR3 extends over 16 amino acids. The germline V and J ends were trimmed by 3 bases and 2 bases, with 15 bases remaining between them. The germline V gene has CDR1 LGHNA and CDR2 YSLEER. CDR3 DNA sequence: TGCGCCAGCAGCCACCCCTTAGGGGGATTCACAGATACGCAGTATTTT. Its translation: CASSHPLGGFTDTQYF.

This clonotype appeared many times. The genes are TRBV27 and TRBJ1-6; tentative D call: TRBD1 (5 bases). The V and J ends lost 4 bases and 6 bases respectively, with 13 bases between them. CDR3 length equals 15 residues. Germline assignment: CDR1 MNHEY and CDR2 SMNVEV (reference sequence). This chain's CDR3 is CASSSNGAGNSPLHF. CDR3 nucleotides: TGTGCCAGCAGTTCTAACGGGGCCGGTAATTCACCCCTCCACTTT.

This clonotype has at least ten counts. The chain uses TRBV20-1 and TRBJ2-1; the match to TRBD1 covers 10 bases. Germline V gene sequence: CDR1 DFQATT, CDR2 SNEGSKA (reference sequence). V shed 3 bases and J 9 bases; nucleotides not matched to a gene: 17. The CDR3 runs to 17 residues. The CDR3 nucleotides are TGCAGTGCTAGTGACCCCTCCGGGACAGGGGTGTTCGGTGAGCAGTTCTTC. Translation gives CSASDPSGTGVFGEQFF.

The chain combines TRBV18 with TRBJ1-4, with D hard to call. Per germline, CDR1 KGHSH and CDR2 LQKENI. The CDR3 is made up of 13 amino acids. V lost 9 bases and J 7 bases, leaving 15 bases between the germline ends. The CDR3 reads CASHPGLGEKLFF. Here the CDR3 DNA reads TGTGCCAGTCATCCGGGGTTGGGTGAAAAACTGTTTTTT.

This clonotype has at least ten counts. The chain uses TRBV12-3 or TRBV12-4 and TRBJ2-5; 7 bases agree with TRBD2. The CDR3 totals 11 residues. Losses at the gene ends were 3 bases for V and 13 bases for J; bases not matched to a gene: 5. The CDR3 loop is CASSLGGSPYF. CDR3 bases: TGTGCCAGCAGTTTGGGGGGGAGTCCGTACTTC.

The table lists this clonotype with many counts. This chain links TRBV18 with TRBJ2-5, with 7 bases identical to TRBD2. Unmatched junction bases numbered 14, after V lost 6 bases and J lost 13 bases. CDR3 length: 13 residues. The V gene's germline CDR1 is KGHSH and CDR2 LQKENI. CDR3 sequence: CASSLLGGDATYF. The CDR3 coding sequence is TGTGCCAGCTCCCTCCTGGGAGGGGACGCCACGTACTTC. The full variable domain, rest sourced from reference TRBV18 and TRBJ2-5, is NAGVMQNPRHLVRRRGQEARLRCSPMKGHSHVYWYRQLPEEGLKFMVYLQKENIIDESGMPKERFSAEFPKEGPSILRIQQVVRGDSAAYFCASSLLGGDATYFGPGTRLLVL.

This clonotype was observed at least ten times. Here the CDR3 reads CASSVEERSYEQYF. CDR3 DNA sequence: TGTGCCAGCAGCGTAGAGGAAAGATCCTACGAGCAGTACTTC. This chain links TRBV9 with TRBJ2-7; D is uncertain. Between the trimmed V and J ends, which lost 0 bases and 1 base, there was a span of 8 bases. The CDR3 runs to 14 residues. Germline V CDR1 and CDR2: SGDLS, YYNGEE.

At least ten counts were recorded for this clonotype. The chain has TRBV20-1 and TRBJ2-5, with 8 nucleotides matching TRBD2. The CDR3 runs to 15 residues. Germline V gives CDR1 DFQATT, CDR2 SNEGSKA (reference sequence). The V segment lost 0 bases and the J segment 1 base; nucleotides outside the gene matches: 4. The CDR3 DNA reads as TGCAGTGCTAGAGATCGGGCGGGGGGCCAAGAGACCCAGTACTTC. It yields the protein CSARDRAGGQETQYF.

This clonotype was picked up many times. The V and J genes are TRBV6-2 or TRBV6-3 and TRBJ1-5; the D gene is possibly TRBD1 (6 bases). The CDR3 contains 14 residues. Germline V lookup: CDR1 MNHEY, CDR2 SVGEGT. V was shortened by 4 bases and J by 6 bases, with 13 bases between the two germline ends. DNA of the CDR3: TGTGCCAGCAGTTCGACAGGCCGGCGTCAGCCCCAGCATTTT. Translating gives CASSSTGRRQPQHF.

This clonotype has a count of ten or more. V usage is TRBV27 and J usage is TRBJ2-5, with TRBD2 matching 13 bases. In germline, CDR1 is MNHEY, CDR2 SMNVEV (reference sequence). V was pared by 5 bases and J by 4 bases, with 19 bases of the junction left unmatched. This CDR3 contains 20 residues. The CDR3 region is CASSLRPTSGRIEGGETQYF. Written as DNA, the CDR3 is TGTGCCAGCAGTCTCCGACCGACTAGCGGGAGGATCGAGGGAGGAGAGACCCAGTACTTC.

The rearrangement links TRBV27 to TRBJ2-1; no firm D call. The V end was cut by 8 bases, the J end by 4 bases, with 9 bases between. CDR1 and CDR2 from the germline V gene are MNHEY and SMNVEV (reference sequence). This CDR3 is built from 12 residues. CDR3 nucleotide sequence: TGTGCCAGCGGGGTACCTTACAATGAGCAGTTCTTC. Amino acids: CASGVPYNEQFF.

In this sample, this clonotype turned up once. Just one base apart from a much larger clone, this may be a read error. The chain uses TRBV12-3 or TRBV12-4 and TRBJ2-7; D gene unclear. Between the trimmed V and J ends, which lost 5 bases and 1 base, there was a span of 15 bases. This CDR3 contains 15 residues. CDR3 in DNA: TGTGCCAGCAGTATTGAGAGTGCTGGATCCTACGAGCAGTACTTC. It codes for CASSIESAGSYEQYF.

The chain joins TRBV5-4 to TRBJ1-3; D might be TRBD1 (5 bases). V was cut by 0 bases and J by 4 bases, with 11 bases left in between. The CDR3 covers 15 residues. Germline lookup yields CDR1 SGHNT and CDR2 YYREEE (reference sequence). The CDR3 reads CASSLDRTIGNTIYF. The CDR3 DNA sequence: TGTGCCAGCAGCTTGGACAGGACTATCGGAAACACCATATATTTT.

This clonotype has at least ten counts. DNA of the CDR3: TGTGCCAGCAGCTCCAACGGCTGGACAGATACGCAGTATTTT. Its translation: CASSSNGWTDTQYF. The rearrangement links TRBV7-2 to TRBJ2-3; D remains ambiguous. Germline lookup yields CDR1 SGHTA and CDR2 FQGNSA. Trimming took 4 bases from V and 3 from J, leaving 11 bases between them. CDR3 length equals 14 residues. Variable domain in full (rest from reference TRBV7-2 and TRBJ2-3): GAGVSQSPSNKVTEKGKDVELRCDPISGHTALYWYRQSLGQGLEFLIYFQGNSAPDKSGLPSDRFSAERTGGSVSTLTIQRTQQEDSAVYLCASSSNGWTDTQYFGPGTRLTVL.

This clonotype was detected only a few times. The chain carries TRBV5-5 and TRBJ1-5, with TRBD1 as a possible D gene (5 bases). The CDR3 length is 15 residues. Germline V gene data show CDR1 as SGHKS and CDR2 as YYEKEE (reference sequence). The germline V and J ends were trimmed by 7 bases and 5 bases, with 19 bases remaining between them. This chain's CDR3 is CASGLGTWMDQPQHF. DNA for the CDR3: TGTGCCAGCGGACTTGGGACGTGGATGGATCAGCCCCAGCATTTT.

This clonotype was recorded at least ten times. V is TRBV5-1 and J is TRBJ1-6, with 7 bases that match TRBD1. J was trimmed by 5 bases and V by 0 bases; bases with no gene match: 2. Germline V gene sequence: CDR1 SGHRS, CDR2 YFSETQ. The CDR3 covers 15 residues. CDR3 nucleotide sequence: TGCGCCAGCAGCTTGGTGGGACAGAATAATTCACCCCTCCACTTT. It is translated as CASSLVGQNNSPLHF.

The chain combines TRBV5-1 with TRBJ2-5; 7 bases map to TRBD1. V lost 0 bases to trimming and J lost 4 bases; unmatched junction nucleotides: 3. The CDR3 extends over 14 amino acids. Germline V gene sequence: CDR1 SGHRS, CDR2 YFSETQ. The CDR3 loop is CASSLVSGGETQYF. The CDR3 DNA is TGCGCCAGCAGCTTGGTGTCAGGGGGAGAGACCCAGTACTTC.

This chain uses TRBV28 with TRBJ2-2, with TRBD2 identical over 10 bases. The CDR3 runs 15 residues. V gave up 4 bases and J gave up 4 bases; unmatched junction bases: 3. Germline V CDR1 and CDR2: MDHEN, SYDVKM. The CDR3 protein is CASSSRLAGTGELFF. For the CDR3, the DNA is TGTGCCAGCAGTTCCCGACTAGCGGGCACCGGGGAGCTGTTTTTT.

J is TRBJ1-5 and V is TRBV6-2 or TRBV6-3; 8 bases fit TRBD1. Trimming at V came to 6 bases and at J to 7 bases, leaving 11 bases not matched to a gene. The CDR3 is 15 amino acids. Per the germline V gene, CDR1 is MNHEY and CDR2 is SVGEGT. The CDR3 reads CASSSPDRGRQPQHF. For the CDR3, the DNA is TGTGCCAGCAGCTCCCCAGACAGGGGAAGACAGCCCCAGCATTTT.

This chain connects TRBV20-1 to TRBJ1-2; unclear D gene. The CDR3 extends over 10 amino acids. Germline V gives CDR1 DFQATT, CDR2 SNEGSKA (reference sequence). Trimming removed 3 bases at V and 6 bases at J, with 5 bases between. In DNA, the CDR3 is TGCAGTGCTAGTTCCAATGGCTACACCTTC. Its translation is CSASSNGYTF.

The chain has TRBV12-3 or TRBV12-4 and TRBJ2-1; D assignment may be TRBD1 or TRBD2 (6 bases each). The CDR3 runs to 13 residues. Trimming removed 6 bases from V and 7 bases from J, with 13 bases in between. The CDR3 spells CASRGGRSNEQFF. In nucleotides, the CDR3 is TGTGCCAGCAGGGGGGGCCGTTCGAATGAGCAGTTCTTC.

There are many counts of this clonotype. The chain has TRBV13 and TRBJ2-7; 7 bases agree with TRBD1. The CDR3 contains 15 residues. Germline CDR1 and CDR2: PRHDT and FYEKMQ (reference sequence). The V and J ends lost 2 bases and 1 base, in that order; junction bases with no gene match: 5. The CDR3 loop reads CASSLRDSRSYEQYF. CDR3 DNA sequence: TGTGCCAGCAGCTTAAGGGACAGCCGATCCTACGAGCAGTACTTC. Looking up the rest from reference TRBV13 and TRBJ2-7 gives the full variable domain: AAGVIQSPRHLIKEKRETATLKCYPIPRHDTVYWYQQGPGQDPQFLISFYEKMQSDKGSIPDRFSAQQFSDYHSELNMSSLELGDSALYFCASSLRDSRSYEQYFGPGTRLTVT.

The chain joins TRBV20-1 to TRBJ1-2; unclear D gene. This CDR3 is 12 amino acids long. V dropped 7 bases and J dropped 2 bases, with 11 bases sitting between them. The germline V gene encodes CDR1 DFQATT and CDR2 SNEGSKA (reference sequence). CDR3 sequence: CSGLRENYGYTF. CDR3 nucleotides: TGCAGTGGCCTCAGAGAGAACTATGGCTACACCTTC.

This clonotype was counted many times. The CDR3 DNA reads as TGTGCCAGCAGTTTCGGGACAAATTTAGAGCAGTTCTTC. As protein: CASSFGTNLEQFF. The V and J genes are TRBV12-3 or TRBV12-4 and TRBJ2-1; TRBD1 is a possible D gene (6 bases). The CDR3 sequence is 13 residues long. Trimming removed 3 bases from V and 10 bases from J, with 13 bases in between.

In its sample, this clonotype was seen many times. The chain recombines TRBV6-1 with TRBJ2-7; D is unclear. Trimming pared 5 bases from V and 5 bases from J, leaving 19 bases between. This CDR3 is built from 15 residues. The germline gives CDR1 MNHNS, CDR2 SASEGT. CDR3: CASSRGDSQPHEQYF. The CDR3 DNA follows: TGTGCCAGCAGTCGCGGCGACTCCCAGCCCCACGAGCAGTACTTC.

With regard to this clonotype: This may be a read error, as it is one base from a much larger clone. The chain couples TRBV5-6 to TRBJ2-3, with D possibly TRBD1 on 5 matching bases. V was pared by 0 bases and J by 4 bases, with 12 bases between. This CDR3 is 15 amino acids long. The V gene's germline CDR1 is SGHDT and CDR2 YYEEEE. The DNA of the CDR3 is TGTGCCAGCAGCTTGGTAGCCAGGGTGGCAGATACGCAGTATTTT. As protein: CASSLVARVADTQYF.